The sequence of this T cell receptor (beta chain) was determined in a study of blood T cell repertoires in COVID-19. The CDR3 sequence is 14 residues long. With 3 bases removed from V and 4 bases from J, the gap between germline ends came to 12 bases. Looked up from germline, CDR1 is MNHEY and CDR2 is SMNVEV (reference sequence). Under the authors' procedure: For nucleated cells, counts were estimated from reference gene primer amplification. The repertoire was sequenced with immunoSEQ multiplex PCR; TCRdb's copy has only in-frame clones and lacks some. V, J and clone size derive from that table, while D and trimming were established from the DNA sequence. The sample includes hundreds of thousands of clones, roughly 89% of them seen just once. Those who participated ranged in age from 18 to 89 years and resided in around 22 US areas.

This receptor was obtained from a woman aged 50 to 60 who had recovered from COVID-19. The sequencing input was PBMCs or T cells enriched from blood (not recorded which). The V and J genes are TRBV27 and TRBJ1-2; D remains unclear. The CDR3 loop is CASSLRREGYGYTF. The CDR3 DNA sequence: TGTGCCAGCAGTTTGAGGCGAGAAGGCTATGGCTACACCTTC.